Detailed here is one T cell receptor beta chain. Only a few counts were recorded for this clonotype. Its antigen specificity is not known. No much larger clone is present one base from it, and per-base qualities are unavailable. The CDR3 holds 14 amino acids from the cysteine to the phenylalanine. Here the CDR3 DNA is all that survives: 42 bases in frame from base 1. From V the trimming removes 3 bases and from J it removes 5 bases, while the gene matches leave 5 bases of the junction unaccounted for. Per the germline V gene, SGDLS is the CDR1 and YYNGEE is the CDR2. The treatment or condition label for this specimen denotes: allogeneic hematopoietic cell transplantation with graft depleted of TCRalphabeta T cells and CD19 B cells. The transplant recipients were children given TCRalphabeta/CD19-depleted allogeneic hematopoietic cell grafts. This specimen comes from a study of T-cell reconstitution after alpha-beta-depleted transplantation in children (dated by TCRdb to between 2015 and 2016). Study-level background: T-cell immune reconstitution after TCRalphabeta/CD19-depleted allogeneic hematopoietic cell transplantation in children was quantitatively tracked in the study by means of TCR repertoire profiling. Overall study outcomes, separate from this receptor: Over subsequent months, a decline in hyperexpanded clone frequencies was noted, and after one year, T-cell counts and TCRbeta diversity were mostly ascribed to newly produced T cells. In some patients, high TCRbeta diversity at day 60 was attributed to recipient T cells and intrathymic progenitors that had survived conditioning. The apparently early alphabetaT-cell count recovery about two months after transplant was reportedly dependent on only several hundred rapidly expanded clones derived from non-depleted graft cells.

The library was prepared using PCR. These reads were obtained on an Illumina HiSeq 2500. To normalize quantification of the TCRbeta repertoire, the TCR libraries were built with molecular barcoding that relied on unique molecular identifiers. Through fastp at Q25 and MiXCR, TCRdb rebuilt clones from the public reads, retaining in-frame beta chains. Each CDR3 protein appears once, grouped with its most common genes and DNA. The sample data list 900,000 or so distinct CDR3 sequences, and roughly 15% of these were observed just once. The ten largest clonotypes hold under 6% of the sample. The sequencing here drew on PBMCs, mostly from graft donor cells, taken 360 days after TCRalphabeta/CD19-depleted stem cell transplant. The TCR was taken from a male patient between 10 and 17 years old who had a stem cell transplant for acute lymphoblastic leukemia, so the T cells may come from the graft donor. The chain was built from TRBV9 and TRBJ2-1, with 7 bases aligning to TRBD2. The base sequence is TGTGCCAGCAGCGGATACAGCGGGAACAATGAGCAGTTCTTC. The resulting protein is CASSGYSGNNEQFF. Beyond the CDR3, the reference TRBV9 and TRBJ2-1 genes provide the residues; the full variable domain reads: DSGVTQTPKHLITATGQRVTLRCSPRSGDLSVYWYQQSLDQGLQFLIQYYNGEERAKGNILERFSAQQFPDLHSELNLSSLELGDSALYFCASSGYSGNNEQFFGPGTRLTVL.